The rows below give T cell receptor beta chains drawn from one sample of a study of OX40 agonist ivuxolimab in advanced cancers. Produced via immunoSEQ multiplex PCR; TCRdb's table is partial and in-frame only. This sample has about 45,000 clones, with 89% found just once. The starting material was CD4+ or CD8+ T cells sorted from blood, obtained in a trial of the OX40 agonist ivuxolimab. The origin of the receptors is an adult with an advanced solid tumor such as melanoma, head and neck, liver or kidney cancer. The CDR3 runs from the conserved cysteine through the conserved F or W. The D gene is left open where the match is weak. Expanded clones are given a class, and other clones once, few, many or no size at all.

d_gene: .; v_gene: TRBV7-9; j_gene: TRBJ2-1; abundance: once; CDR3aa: CASSLDLLAGEQFF; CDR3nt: TGTGCCAGCAGCTTAGACCTCCTAGCCGGTGAGCAGTTCTTC
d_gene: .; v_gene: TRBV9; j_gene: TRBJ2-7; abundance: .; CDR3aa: CASSVGGVSYEQYF; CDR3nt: TGTGCCAGCAGCGTAGGAGGGGTTTCATACGAGCAGTACTTC
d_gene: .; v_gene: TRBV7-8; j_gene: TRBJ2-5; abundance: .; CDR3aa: CASSPDGQETQYF; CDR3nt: TGTGCCAGCAGCCCGGACGGGCAAGAGACCCAGTACTTC
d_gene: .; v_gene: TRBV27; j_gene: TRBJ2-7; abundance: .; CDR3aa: CASSLYGDYEQYF; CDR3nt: TGTGCCAGCAGTTTATACGGGGACTACGAGCAGTACTTC
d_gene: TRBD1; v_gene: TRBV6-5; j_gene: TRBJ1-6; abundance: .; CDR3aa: CASSYLRQGASSPLHF; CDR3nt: TGTGCCAGCAGTTACCTGAGACAGGGGGCGAGTTCACCCCTCCACTTT
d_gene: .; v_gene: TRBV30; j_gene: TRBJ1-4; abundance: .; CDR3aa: CAWSVLEEKLFF; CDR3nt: TGTGCCTGGAGTGTACTGGAGGAAAAACTGTTTTTT
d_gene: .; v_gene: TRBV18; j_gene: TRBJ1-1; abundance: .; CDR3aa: CASSPQHRNTEAFF; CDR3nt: TGTGCCAGCTCACCCCAACATAGGAACACTGAAGCTTTCTTT
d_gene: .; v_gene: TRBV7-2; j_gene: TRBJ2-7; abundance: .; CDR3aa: CASSLDPSRSYEQYF; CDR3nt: TGTGCCAGCAGCTTAGACCCCTCACGCTCCTACGAGCAGTACTTC
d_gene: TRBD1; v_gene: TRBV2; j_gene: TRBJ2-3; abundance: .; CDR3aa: CASSEALGDRGLPWDTQYF; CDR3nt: TGTGCCAGCAGTGAAGCGCTAGGGGACAGGGGGCTCCCATGGGATACGCAGTATTTT
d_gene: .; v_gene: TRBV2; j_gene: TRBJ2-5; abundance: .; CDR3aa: CASSKLGRTSDVTQYF; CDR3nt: TGTGCCAGCAGTAAGTTGGGCAGGACCTCGGATGTGACCCAGTACTTC
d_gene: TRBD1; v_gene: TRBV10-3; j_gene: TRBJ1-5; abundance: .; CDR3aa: CAISAGQINQPQHF; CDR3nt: TGTGCCATCAGTGCGGGACAGATAAATCAGCCCCAGCATTTT
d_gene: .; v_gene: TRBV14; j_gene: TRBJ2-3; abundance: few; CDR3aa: CASSQDVRGRHTDTQYF; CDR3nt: TGTGCCAGCAGCCAAGATGTTAGGGGGAGACACACAGATACGCAGTATTTT
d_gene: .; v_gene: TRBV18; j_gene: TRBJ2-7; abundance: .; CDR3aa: CASSPSGRSYEQYF; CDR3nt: TGTGCCAGCTCACCTTCTGGTCGCTCCTACGAGCAGTACTTC
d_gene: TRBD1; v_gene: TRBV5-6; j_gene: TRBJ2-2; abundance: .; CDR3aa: CASSLGTGNTGELFF; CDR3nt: TGTGCCAGCAGCTTAGGGACAGGGAACACCGGGGAGCTGTTTTTT
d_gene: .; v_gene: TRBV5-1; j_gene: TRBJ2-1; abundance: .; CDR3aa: CASSLIGDEQFF; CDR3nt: TGCGCCAGCAGCTTGATTGGGGATGAGCAGTTCTTC
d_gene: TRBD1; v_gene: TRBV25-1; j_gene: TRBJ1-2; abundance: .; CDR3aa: CASSGQGVAYGYTF; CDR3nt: TGTGCCAGCAGTGGCCAGGGGGTGGCCTATGGCTACACCTTC
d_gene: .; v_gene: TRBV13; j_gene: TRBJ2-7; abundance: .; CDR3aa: CASSSAGYEQYF; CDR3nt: TGTGCCAGCAGCTCGGCAGGGTACGAGCAGTACTTC
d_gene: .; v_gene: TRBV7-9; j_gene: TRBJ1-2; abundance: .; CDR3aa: CASSFQGWGPNYGYTF; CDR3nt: TGTGCCAGCAGCTTCCAGGGTTGGGGGCCTAACTATGGCTACACCTTC
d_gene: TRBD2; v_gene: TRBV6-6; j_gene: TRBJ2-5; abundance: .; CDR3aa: CASTGGARETQYF; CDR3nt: TGTGCCAGCACCGGGGGGGCGCGAGAGACCCAGTACTTC
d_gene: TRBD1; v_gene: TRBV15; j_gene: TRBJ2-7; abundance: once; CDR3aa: CATSPLPGQGKWQQYF; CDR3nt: TGTGCCACCTCACCCCTACCGGGACAGGGGAAGTGGCAGCAGTACTTC
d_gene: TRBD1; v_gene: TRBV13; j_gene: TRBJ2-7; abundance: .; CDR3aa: CASSPGTGTYEQYF; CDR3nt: TGTGCCAGCAGCCCCGGGACAGGGACCTACGAGCAGTACTTC
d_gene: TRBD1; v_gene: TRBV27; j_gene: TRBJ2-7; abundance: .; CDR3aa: CASSLSSGDRAAYEQYF; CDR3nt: TGTGCCAGCAGTTTATCGTCAGGGGACAGGGCCGCCTACGAGCAGTACTTC
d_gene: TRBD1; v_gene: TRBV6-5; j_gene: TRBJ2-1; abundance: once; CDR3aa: CASSRLQGASEQFF; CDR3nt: TGTGCCAGCAGCCGGCTTCAGGGGGCGTCTGAGCAGTTCTTC
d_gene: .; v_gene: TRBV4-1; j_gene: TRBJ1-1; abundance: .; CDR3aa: CASRPDTVDTEAFF; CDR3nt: TGCGCCAGCAGACCGGACACTGTGGACACTGAAGCTTTCTTT